This T cell receptor (beta chain) was sequenced in a study of beta chain features in type 1 diabetes. CD45RO/CCR7/CD25/CD127/CD95/CD27 staining was used to isolate CD4+ naive, central memory, regulatory and stem cell-like memory cells by sorting. Study-wide results and caveats: Researchers reported that naive, central memory and Treg TCRB repertoires appeared more similar in patients than in healthy donors. Insertions were fewer and deletions more numerous at VDJ junctions in type 1 diabetes patients. A potential influence of HLA type upon TCRB rearrangement remained unresolved herein. The study found moderately but significantly shorter TCRB CDR3s in all four CD4+ subsets of Type 1 diabetes patients.

Comments on this clone: Its matching antigen is unknown.

Germline V gene sequence: CDR1 SGHTA, CDR2 FQGNSA. With 4 bases removed from V and 7 bases from J, the gap between germline ends came to 17 bases. The CDR3 loop spans 14 amino acids. As every portion of the isolated RNA was reverse transcribed, the sequencing read expressed TCRB transcripts. Clones were sequenced by immunoSEQ multiplex PCR, and TCRdb holds only the in-frame ones, with some missing. The sample yields approximately 250,000 clones, 16% seen once. Sequenced: naive CD4+ T cells from blood. The V and J genes are TRBV7-2 and TRBJ2-7, with D tentatively TRBD1 (7 bases). This clonotype originated in a man in his thirties or forties with type 1 diabetes. The DNA for the CDR3 is TGTGCCAGCAGCTCCCAGGGGGGTCGTTGGGAGCAGTACTTC. It codes for CASSSQGGRWEQYF.